This T cell receptor beta chain was found in a study of blood T cell repertoires in COVID-19. In the study overall: Material from acute and convalescent COVID-19 was sourced from the United States, Italy and Spain. The cDNA or gDNA used as material had been derived from T cells, B-cell-depleted T cells, or PBMCs.

As processed by the authors: For nucleated cells, counts were estimated from reference gene primer amplification. Assay: immunoSEQ multiplex PCR; the TCRdb copy retains only in-frame clones and omits some. The DNA was the basis for D and trimming; V, J and clone size are from that table. The repertoire has 180,000 or so clones, about three quarters of them found once; the top ten carry approximately 3%. The ends were cut back, 3 bases at V and 2 bases at J, with 16 bases in the middle. This CDR3 has 16 residues. Germline V gives CDR1 SGHNT, CDR2 YYREEE (reference sequence). This clone was found once. The specimen was peripheral blood. The clonotype originates from a woman over 75 with active or convalescent COVID-19. V and J are TRBV5-4 and TRBJ2-3, with D unclear. Here the CDR3 reads CASSSLIDIYTDTQYF. CDR3 DNA: TGTGCCAGCAGCTCTTTGATAGATATTTACACAGATACGCAGTATTTT.